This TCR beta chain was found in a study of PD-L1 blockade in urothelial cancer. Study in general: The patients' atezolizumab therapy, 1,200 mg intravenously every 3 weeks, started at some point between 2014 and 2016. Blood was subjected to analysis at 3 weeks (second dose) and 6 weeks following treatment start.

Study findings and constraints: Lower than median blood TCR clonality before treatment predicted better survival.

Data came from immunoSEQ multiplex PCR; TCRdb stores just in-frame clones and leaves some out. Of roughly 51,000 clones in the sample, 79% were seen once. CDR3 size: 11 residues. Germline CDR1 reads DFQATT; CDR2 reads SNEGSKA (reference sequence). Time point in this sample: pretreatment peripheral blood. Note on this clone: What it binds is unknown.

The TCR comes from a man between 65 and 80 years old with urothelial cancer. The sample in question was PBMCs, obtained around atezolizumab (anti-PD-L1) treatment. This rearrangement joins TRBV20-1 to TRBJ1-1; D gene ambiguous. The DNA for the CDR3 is TGCGAGGGTCAAAAATACACTGAAGCTTTCTTT. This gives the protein CEGQKYTEAFF.